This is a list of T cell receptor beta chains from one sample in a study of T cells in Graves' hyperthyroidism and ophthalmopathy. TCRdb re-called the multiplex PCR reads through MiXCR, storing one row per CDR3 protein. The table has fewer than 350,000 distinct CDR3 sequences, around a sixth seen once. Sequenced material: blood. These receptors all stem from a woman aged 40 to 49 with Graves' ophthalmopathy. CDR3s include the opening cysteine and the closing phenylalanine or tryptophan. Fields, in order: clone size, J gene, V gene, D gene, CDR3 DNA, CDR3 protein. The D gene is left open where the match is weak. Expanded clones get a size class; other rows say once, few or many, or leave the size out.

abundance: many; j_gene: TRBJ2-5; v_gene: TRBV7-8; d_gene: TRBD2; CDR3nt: TGTGCCAGCAGCTACCCCCGGACTAGCGGGAGTAAAGAGACCCAGTACTTC; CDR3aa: CASSYPRTSGSKETQYF
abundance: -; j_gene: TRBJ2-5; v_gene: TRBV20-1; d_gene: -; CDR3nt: TGCAGTGCTAGAGTGACAGTCCAAGAGACCCAGTACTTC; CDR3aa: CSARVTVQETQYF
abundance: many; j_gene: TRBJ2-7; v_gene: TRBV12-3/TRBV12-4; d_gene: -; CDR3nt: TGTGCCAGCAGTTCAGAACTGGCCCACTACGAGCAGTACTTC; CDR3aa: CASSSELAHYEQYF
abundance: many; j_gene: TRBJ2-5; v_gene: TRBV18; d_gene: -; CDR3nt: TGTGCCAGCTCACCAGGATTTGCCCGAGAGACCCAGTACTTC; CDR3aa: CASSPGFARETQYF
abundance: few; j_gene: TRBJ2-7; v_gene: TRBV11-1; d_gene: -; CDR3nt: TGTGCCAGCAGCTTAGCGTACGCGGGTGTCTCCGAGCAGTACTTC; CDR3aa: CASSLAYAGVSEQYF
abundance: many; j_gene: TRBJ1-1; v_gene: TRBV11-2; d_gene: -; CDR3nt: TGTGCCAGCAGCTTACCCCGGACTCCCGAGAACACTGAAGCTTTCTTT; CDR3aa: CASSLPRTPENTEAFF
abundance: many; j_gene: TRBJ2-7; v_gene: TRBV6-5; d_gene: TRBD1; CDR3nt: TGTGCCAGCAGTTACTACGGGACAGGGACTGAAGAGCAGTACTTC; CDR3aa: CASSYYGTGTEEQYF
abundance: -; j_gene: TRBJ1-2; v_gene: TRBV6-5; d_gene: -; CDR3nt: TGTGCCAGCAGTTATTATGGGTCCCGCGGAACGGATGGCTACACCTTC; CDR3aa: CASSYYGSRGTDGYTF
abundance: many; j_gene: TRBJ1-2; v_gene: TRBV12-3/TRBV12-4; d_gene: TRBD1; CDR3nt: TGTGCCAGCAGTCAGGGACAGGGGCCTAACTATGGCTACACCTTC; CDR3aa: CASSQGQGPNYGYTF
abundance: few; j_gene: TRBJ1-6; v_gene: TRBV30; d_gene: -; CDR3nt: TGTGCCTACGCGTCGGGGGAAAATTCACCCCTCCACTTT; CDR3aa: CAYASGENSPLHF
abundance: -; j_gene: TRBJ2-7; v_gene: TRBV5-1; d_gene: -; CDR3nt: TGCGCCAGCAGCTTGGTGGGGATGGAGCAGTACTTC; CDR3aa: CASSLVGMEQYF
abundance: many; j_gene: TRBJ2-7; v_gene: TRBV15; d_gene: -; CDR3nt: TGTGCCACCAGCAGAGAAGGAGGGGGCCGGTTTATTTACGAGCAGTACTTC; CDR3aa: CATSREGGGRFIYEQYF
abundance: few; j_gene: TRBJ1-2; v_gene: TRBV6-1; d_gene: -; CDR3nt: TGTGCCAGCACTGACAGCCCAAGGGACGGCTACACCTTC; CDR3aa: CASTDSPRDGYTF
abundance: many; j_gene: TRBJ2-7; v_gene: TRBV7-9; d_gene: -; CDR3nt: TGTGCCAGCAGCTTAGTGGCCACAGTTAACGAGCAGTACTTC; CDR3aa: CASSLVATVNEQYF
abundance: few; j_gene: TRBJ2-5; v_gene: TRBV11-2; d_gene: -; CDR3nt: TGTGCCAGCAGCTCCGCTCGGGGATGGGAGACCCAGTACTTC; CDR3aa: CASSSARGWETQYF
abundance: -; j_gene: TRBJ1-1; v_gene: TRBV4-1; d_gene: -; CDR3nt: TGCGCCAGCAGCCAGATCCAAGGGATAGCTTTCTTT; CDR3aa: CASSQIQGIAFF
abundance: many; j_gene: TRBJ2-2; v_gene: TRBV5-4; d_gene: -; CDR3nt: TGTGCCAGCACCCAGGGAGGAGGCACCGGGGAGCTGTTTTTT; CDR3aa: CASTQGGGTGELFF
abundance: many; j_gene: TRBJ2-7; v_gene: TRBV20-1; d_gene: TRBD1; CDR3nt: TGCAGTGCCGATACAGGGGAAATTTCGTACGAGCAGTACTTC; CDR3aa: CSADTGEISYEQYF
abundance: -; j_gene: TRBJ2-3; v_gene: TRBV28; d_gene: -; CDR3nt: TGTGCCAGCATCCCGGGGGCTATCAAAACCGACACAGATACGCAGTATTTT; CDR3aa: CASIPGAIKTDTDTQYF
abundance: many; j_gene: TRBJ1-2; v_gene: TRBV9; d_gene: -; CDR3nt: TGTGCCAGCAGGGCCGGCGGGGCGAAGTATGGCTACACCTTC; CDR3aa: CASRAGGAKYGYTF
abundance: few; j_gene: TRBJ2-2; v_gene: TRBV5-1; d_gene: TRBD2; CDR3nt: TGCGCCAGCACAGTAGCGGGAGAGCAAACCGGGGAGCTGTTTTTT; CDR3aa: CASTVAGEQTGELFF
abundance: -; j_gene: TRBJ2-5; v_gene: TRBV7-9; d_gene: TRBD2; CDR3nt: TGTGCCAGCAGCTCCGTTCGCGGACTAGCGGGAGAGACCCAGTACTTC; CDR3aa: CASSSVRGLAGETQYF
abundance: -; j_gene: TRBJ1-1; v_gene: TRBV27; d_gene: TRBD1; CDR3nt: TGTGCCAGCAGTAATCCGGGCAGGGGGTTAGTAACTGAAGCTTTCTTT; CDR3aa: CASSNPGRGLVTEAFF
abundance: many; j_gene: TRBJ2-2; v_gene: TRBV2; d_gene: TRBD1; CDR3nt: TGTGCCAGCAGGGCTGACAGGGCCGGGGAGCTGTTTTTT; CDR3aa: CASRADRAGELFF